This T cell receptor (beta chain) was retrieved from a study of CD8 T cells in ankylosing spondylitis. The germline V gene encodes CDR1 MNHEY and CDR2 SVGEGT. The germline V and J ends were trimmed by 6 bases and 10 bases, with 7 bases remaining between them. The CDR3 contains 11 residues. Researchers built TCR beta libraries using quantitative 5'-RACE with molecular barcodes. One entry per CDR3 protein, called by TCRdb with MiXCR from the 5' RACE reads. The data contain approximately 550,000 distinct CDR3 sequences, about 13% of them singletons. Study observations and caveats: The study identified a TCR beta motif of several highly homologous variants that appeared characteristic of ankylosing spondylitis blood. Reportedly, disease-linked clones are significantly enriched in ankylosing spondylitis patients' matched synovial fluid.

This clonotype was recorded many times. What it binds is not known. The chain links TRBV6-2 or TRBV6-3 to TRBJ1-6; D may be TRBD1 (5 bases). The TCR originated in a male donor with ankylosing spondylitis. The sample was blood, either unsorted or a sorted T cell fraction (not recorded which). The CDR3 DNA reads as TGTGCCAGCAGGACAGCGTCACCCCTCCACTTT. This gives the protein CASRTASPLHF.